One sample yielded the 10 T cell receptor beta chains listed below, sequenced in a study of T cell clonotyping in hematopoietic cell transplantation. TCRdb's table, derived via immunoSEQ multiplex PCR, lists solely in-frame clones and lacks some. The sample has 4,900 or so clones, approximately 26% seen once. The material sequenced was peripheral blood mononuclear cells, taken 180 days after allogeneic stem cell transplant. The receptors were sampled from a male patient between 40 and 50 years old who had an allogeneic stem cell transplant from an unrelated donor, so the T cells may come from the graft donor. Some clones in this sample may be carry-over from other donors' samples.

A few counts support this clone. The chain links TRBV19 to TRBJ1-5, with 7 bases matching TRBD1. The junction had 10 bases not matched to a gene; V was cut back by 5 bases and J by 6 bases. CDR1 is LNHDA, CDR2 SQIVND, per germline (reference sequence). The length of the CDR3 is 15 residues. The CDR3: CASSPLTGRGQPQHF. CDR3 nucleotides: TGTGCCAGTAGTCCCCTGACAGGGAGGGGTCAGCCCCAGCATTTT. The entire variable domain, with the rest obtained from reference TRBV19 and TRBJ1-5, is as follows: DGGITQSPKYLFRKEGQNVTLSCEQNLNHDAMYWYRQDPGQGLRLIYYSQIVNDFQKGDIAEGYSVSREKKESFPLTVTSAQKNPTAFYLCASSPLTGRGQPQHFGDGTRLSIL.

The rearrangement joins TRBV7-2 to TRBJ1-5; 7 bases agree with TRBD1. Germline V lookup: CDR1 SGHTA, CDR2 FQGNSA. The length of the CDR3 is 15 residues. Germline trimming cut 1 base from V and 9 bases from J; bases unmatched to any gene: 9. CDR3 amino acids: CASSLVGTAYAPQHF. Here the CDR3 DNA reads TGTGCCAGCAGCTTAGTCGGGACAGCCTATGCGCCCCAGCATTTT.

The chain carries TRBV7-8 and TRBJ2-7; TRBD2 is a possible D gene (5 bases). CDR1 and CDR2 (germline): SGHVS, FQNEAQ. Trimming removed 5 bases from V and 5 bases from J, with 19 bases in between. CDR3 length equals 15 residues. The CDR3 DNA reads TGTGCCAGCAGCCCTCAGAACCCCCCCGGGAACGAGCAGTACTTC. Encoded protein: CASSPQNPPGNEQYF.

The chain employs TRBV7-8 and TRBJ1-6, with 7 bases aligning to TRBD1. Germline CDR1 SGHVS, CDR2 FQNEAQ. The CDR3 is 15 amino acids. Trimming removed 5 bases from V and 4 bases from J; junction bases left unmatched: 5. The CDR3 DNA is TGTGCCAGCAGCCCGGGACAGATTTATAATTCACCCCTCCACTTT. Its translation is CASSPGQIYNSPLHF.

This clone was seen only a few times. The V and J genes are TRBV30 and TRBJ1-6; the match to TRBD1 covers 7 bases. CDR1 is GTSNPN, CDR2 SVGIG, per germline (reference sequence). The CDR3 loop spans 16 amino acids. J was trimmed by 8 bases and V by 3 bases; bases with no gene match: 13. The CDR3 DNA sequence: TGTGCCTGGAGAAGATTTTTGGGACAGCTCTATTCACCCCTCCACTTT. It translates to CAWRRFLGQLYSPLHF.

The chain joins TRBV30 to TRBJ2-5; TRBD2 matches 8 bases. The CDR3 consists of 13 residues. Germline CDR1 GTSNPN, CDR2 SVGIG (reference sequence). J lost 7 bases, V lost 0 bases, and 4 bases had no gene match. The CDR3 DNA follows: TGTGCCTGGAGTGTAGCGGGAGAGGGGACCCAGTACTTC. Its protein is CAWSVAGEGTQYF.

This clone turned up a few times. The gene calls are TRBV6-5 and TRBJ2-7, with 9 bases aligning to TRBD1. CDR1 is MNHEY and CDR2 is SVGAGI in the germline V gene. CDR3 size: 15 residues. With 0 bases clipped from V and 6 bases from J, the junction kept 6 bases outside the gene matches. The CDR3 protein is CASSYSVGTGSEQYF. The CDR3 region has the DNA TGTGCCAGCAGTTACTCGGTCGGGACAGGGAGCGAGCAGTACTTC.

This sequence joins TRBV28 and TRBJ2-1, with D perhaps matching TRBD2 (5 bases). Germline V gene sequence: CDR1 MDHEN, CDR2 SYDVKM. This CDR3 is 10 amino acids long. The V end was cut by 10 bases, the J end by 15 bases, with 16 bases between. In nucleotides, the CDR3 is TGTGCCACCCATTTGGGAGATTGGTTCTTC. Translating gives CATHLGDWFF.

Written as DNA, the CDR3 is TGCAGTGCCCGCGCCGTGGACACCATATATTTT. As protein: CSARAVDTIYF. V and J are TRBV20-1 and TRBJ1-3; D is uncertain. The CDR3 has 11 residues. Germline-derived CDR1 and CDR2 are DFQATT and SNEGSKA (reference sequence). The V end lost 6 bases, the J end lost 8 bases, and 11 bases lay between the germline ends.

This clone was seen only a few times. The rearrangement uses TRBV2 and TRBJ1-5, with 10 bases matching TRBD1. Trimming at V came to 8 bases and at J to 5 bases, leaving 6 bases not matched to a gene. The CDR3 sequence is 14 residues long. Germline V gene sequence: CDR1 SNHLY, CDR2 FYNNEI. The CDR3 reads CASSGTGEDQPQHF. The CDR3 nucleotides read TGTGCCAGCTCCGGGACAGGGGAGGATCAGCCCCAGCATTTT.